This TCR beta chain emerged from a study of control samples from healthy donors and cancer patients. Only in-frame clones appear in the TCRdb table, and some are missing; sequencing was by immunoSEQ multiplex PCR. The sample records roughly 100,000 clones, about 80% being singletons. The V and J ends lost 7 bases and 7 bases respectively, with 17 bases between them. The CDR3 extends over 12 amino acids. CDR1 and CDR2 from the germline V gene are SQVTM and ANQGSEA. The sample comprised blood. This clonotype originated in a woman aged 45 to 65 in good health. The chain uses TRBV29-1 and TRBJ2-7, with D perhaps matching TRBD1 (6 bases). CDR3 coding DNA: TGCAGCGGAGGATGGGCAGGGGAAGAGCAGTACTTC. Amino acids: CSGGWAGEEQYF.